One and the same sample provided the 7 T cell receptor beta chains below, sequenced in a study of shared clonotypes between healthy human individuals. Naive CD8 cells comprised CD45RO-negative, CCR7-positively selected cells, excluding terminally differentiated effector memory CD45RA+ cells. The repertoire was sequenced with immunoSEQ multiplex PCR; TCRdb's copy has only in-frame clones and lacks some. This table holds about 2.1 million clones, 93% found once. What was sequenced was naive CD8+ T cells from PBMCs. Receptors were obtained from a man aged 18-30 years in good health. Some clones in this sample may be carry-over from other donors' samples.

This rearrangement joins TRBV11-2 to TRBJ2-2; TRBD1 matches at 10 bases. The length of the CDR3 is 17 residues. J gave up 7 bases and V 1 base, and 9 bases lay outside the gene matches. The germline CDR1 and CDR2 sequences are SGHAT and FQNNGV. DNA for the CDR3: TGTGCCAGCAGCTTAGGTTTAGGGACAGGGGTTGACGGGGAGCTGTTTTTT. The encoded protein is CASSLGLGTGVDGELFF.

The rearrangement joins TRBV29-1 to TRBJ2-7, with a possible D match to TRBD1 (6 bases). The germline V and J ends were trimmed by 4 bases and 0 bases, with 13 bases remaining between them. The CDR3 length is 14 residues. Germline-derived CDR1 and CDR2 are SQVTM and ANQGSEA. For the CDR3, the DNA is TGCAGCGTTGTGACAGGAGCAAGCTCCTACGAGCAGTACTTC. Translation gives CSVVTGASSYEQYF.

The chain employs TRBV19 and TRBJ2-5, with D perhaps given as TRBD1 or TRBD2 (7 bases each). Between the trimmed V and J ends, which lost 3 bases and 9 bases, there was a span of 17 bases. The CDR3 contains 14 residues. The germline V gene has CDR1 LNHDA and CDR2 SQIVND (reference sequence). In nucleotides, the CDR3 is TGTGCCAGTAGTATCGGGTACCCAGGGGGGGCCCAGTACTTC. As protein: CASSIGYPGGAQYF.

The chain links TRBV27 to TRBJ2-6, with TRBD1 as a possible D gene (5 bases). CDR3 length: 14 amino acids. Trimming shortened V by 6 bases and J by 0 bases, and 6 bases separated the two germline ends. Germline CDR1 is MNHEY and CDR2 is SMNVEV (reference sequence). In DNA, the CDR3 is TGTGCCAGCAGCAGGGTCTCTGGGGCCAACGTCCTGACTTTC. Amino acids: CASSRVSGANVLTF.

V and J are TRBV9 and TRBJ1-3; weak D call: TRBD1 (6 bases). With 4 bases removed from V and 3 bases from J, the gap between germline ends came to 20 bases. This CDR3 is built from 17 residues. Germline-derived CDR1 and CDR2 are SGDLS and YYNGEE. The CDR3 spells CASSPRDTQLFGNTIYF. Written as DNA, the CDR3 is TGTGCCAGCAGCCCACGGGACACCCAGCTCTTTGGAAACACCATATATTTT.

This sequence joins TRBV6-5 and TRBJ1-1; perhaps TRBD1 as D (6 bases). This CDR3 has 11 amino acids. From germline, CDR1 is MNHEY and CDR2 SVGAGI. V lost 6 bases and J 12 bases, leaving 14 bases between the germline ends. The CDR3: CASSTGSRSFF. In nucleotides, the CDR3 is TGTGCCAGCAGCACAGGGTCCCGATCTTTCTTT.

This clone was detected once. Here the CDR3 DNA reads TGTGCCAGCAGCCTGGACAGGGTGGACACTGAAGCTTTCTTT. Residues: CASSLDRVDTEAFF. This rearrangement joins TRBV5-4 to TRBJ1-1, with 8 bases aligning to TRBD1. The CDR3 runs to 14 residues. With 4 bases clipped from V and 3 bases from J, the junction kept 5 bases outside the gene matches. The V gene's germline CDR1 is SGHNT and CDR2 YYREEE (reference sequence).